This paragraph reports one T cell receptor beta chain. Its antigen is not identified. This entry is derived from a study of cytomegalovirus exposure and HLA in healthy donors. Overall study context: Caucasian-associated ancestry cluster membership applied to about 80% of under 450 genotyped donors.

Primers for the PCR totalled 60 Vbeta and 13 Jbeta. Clones were read by immunoSEQ multiplex PCR, and TCRdb kept only the in-frame ones, dropping some. The sample lists roughly 110,000 clones; around 76% were seen once. Overall study results and limits: Presence/absence analyses took donor sequencing depth as roughly uniform. A likely sequencing artifact accounted for one observed cluster of highly shared sequence variants. Later work found most CMV-associated TCR beta chains apparently HLA-restricted.

Sequencing was done on a sample of PBMCs. This TCR was recovered from a woman between 50 and 59 years old in good health and CMV-seropositive.

The chain's CDR3 is CASSSHRVGTSNYGYTF. The DNA for the CDR3 is TGTGCCAGCAGTTCCCACCGCGTAGGGACATCTAACTATGGCTACACCTTC. This chain joins TRBV28 and TRBJ1-2, with D perhaps matching TRBD1 (6 bases). Germline V gene lookup returns CDR1 MDHEN and CDR2 SYDVKM. The CDR3 contains 17 residues. Trimming cost V 4 bases and J 0 bases, with 18 bases left between them.